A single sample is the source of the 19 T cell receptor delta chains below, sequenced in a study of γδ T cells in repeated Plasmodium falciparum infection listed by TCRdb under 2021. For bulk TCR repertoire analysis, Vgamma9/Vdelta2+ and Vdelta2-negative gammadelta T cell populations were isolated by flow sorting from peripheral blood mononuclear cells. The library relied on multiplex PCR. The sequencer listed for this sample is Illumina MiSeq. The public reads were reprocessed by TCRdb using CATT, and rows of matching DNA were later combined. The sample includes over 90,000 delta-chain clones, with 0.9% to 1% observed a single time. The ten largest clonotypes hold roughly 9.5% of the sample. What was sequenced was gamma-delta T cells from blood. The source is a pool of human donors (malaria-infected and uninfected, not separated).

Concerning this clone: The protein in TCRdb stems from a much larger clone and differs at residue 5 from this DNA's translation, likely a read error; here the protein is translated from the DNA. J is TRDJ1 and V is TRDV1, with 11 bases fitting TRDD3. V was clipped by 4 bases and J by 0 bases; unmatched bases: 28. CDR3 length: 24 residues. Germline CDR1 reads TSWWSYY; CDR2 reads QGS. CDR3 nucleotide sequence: TGTGCTCTTGGGGGACTAGGAAGGGAGACGACCTTACTGGGGGATAATGGGAACACCGATAAACTCATCTTT. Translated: CALGGLGRETTLLGDNGNTDKLIF.

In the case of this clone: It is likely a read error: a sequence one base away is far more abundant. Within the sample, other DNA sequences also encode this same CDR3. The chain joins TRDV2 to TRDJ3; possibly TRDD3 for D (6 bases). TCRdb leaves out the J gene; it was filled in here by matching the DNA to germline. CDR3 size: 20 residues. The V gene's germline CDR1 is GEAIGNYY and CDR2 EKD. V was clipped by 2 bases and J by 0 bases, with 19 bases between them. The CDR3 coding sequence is TGTGCCTGTGACAAAGTACTGGGTGATACCCTCTCCTGGGACACCCGACAGATGTTTTTC. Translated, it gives CACDKVLGDTLSWDTRQMFF.

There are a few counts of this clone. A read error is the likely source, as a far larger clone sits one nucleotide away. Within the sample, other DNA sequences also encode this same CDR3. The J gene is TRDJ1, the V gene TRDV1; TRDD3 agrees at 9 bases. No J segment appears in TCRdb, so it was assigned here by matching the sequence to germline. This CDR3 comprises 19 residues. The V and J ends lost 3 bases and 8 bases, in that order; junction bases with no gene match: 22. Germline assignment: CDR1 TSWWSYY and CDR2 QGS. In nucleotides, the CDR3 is TGTGCTCTTGGGGACCACGGGGTCGGGCTGGGGGATCCTCAAAACAAACTCATCTTT. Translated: CALGDHGVGLGDPQNKLIF.

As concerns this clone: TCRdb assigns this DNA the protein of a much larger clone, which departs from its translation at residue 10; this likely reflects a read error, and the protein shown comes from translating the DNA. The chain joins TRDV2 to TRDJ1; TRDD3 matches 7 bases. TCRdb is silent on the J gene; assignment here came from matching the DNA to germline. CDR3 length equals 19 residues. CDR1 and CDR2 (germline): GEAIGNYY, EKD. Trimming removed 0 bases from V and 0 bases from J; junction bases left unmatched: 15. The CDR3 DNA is TGTGCCTGTGACACCGTGGCCCTGGGGGGTACGCATCACACCGATAAACTCATCTTT. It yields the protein CACDTVALGGTHHTDKLIF.

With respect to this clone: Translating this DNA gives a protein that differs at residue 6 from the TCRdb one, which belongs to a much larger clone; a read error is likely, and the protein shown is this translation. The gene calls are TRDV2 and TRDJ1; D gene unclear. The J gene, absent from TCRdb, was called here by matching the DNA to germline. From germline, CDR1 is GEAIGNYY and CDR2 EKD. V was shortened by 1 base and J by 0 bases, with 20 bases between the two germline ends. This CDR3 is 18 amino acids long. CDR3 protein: CACDTNYYQPMYTDKLIF. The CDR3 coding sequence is TGTGCCTGTGACACGAATTACTACCAGCCGATGTACACCGATAAACTCATCTTT.

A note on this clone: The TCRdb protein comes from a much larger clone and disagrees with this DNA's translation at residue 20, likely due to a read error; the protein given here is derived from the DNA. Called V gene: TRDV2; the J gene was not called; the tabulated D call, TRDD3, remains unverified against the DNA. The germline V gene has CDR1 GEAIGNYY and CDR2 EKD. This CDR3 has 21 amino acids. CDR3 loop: CACDTLRSGVLGDTAGDKLTF. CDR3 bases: TGTGCCTGTGACACACTACGTTCCGGCGTACTGGGGGACACGGCGGGTGATAAACTCACCTTT.

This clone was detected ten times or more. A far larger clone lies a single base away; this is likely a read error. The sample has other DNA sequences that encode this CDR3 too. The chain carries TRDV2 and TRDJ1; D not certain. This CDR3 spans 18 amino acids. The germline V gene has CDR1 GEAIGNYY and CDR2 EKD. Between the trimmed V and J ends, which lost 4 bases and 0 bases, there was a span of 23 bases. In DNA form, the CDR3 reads TGTGCCTGTGAGCCCCTCTCTACCGGGGTCGGGTACACCGATAAACTCATCTTT. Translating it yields CACEPLSTGVGYTDKLIF.

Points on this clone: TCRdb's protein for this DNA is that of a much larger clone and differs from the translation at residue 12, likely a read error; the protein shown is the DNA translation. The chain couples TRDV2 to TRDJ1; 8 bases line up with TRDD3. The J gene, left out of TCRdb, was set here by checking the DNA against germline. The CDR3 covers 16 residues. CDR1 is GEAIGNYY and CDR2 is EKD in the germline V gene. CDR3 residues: CACDRVLGAYTVKLIF. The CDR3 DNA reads TGTGCCTGTGACAGAGTACTGGGGGCCTACACCGTTAAACTCATCTTT.

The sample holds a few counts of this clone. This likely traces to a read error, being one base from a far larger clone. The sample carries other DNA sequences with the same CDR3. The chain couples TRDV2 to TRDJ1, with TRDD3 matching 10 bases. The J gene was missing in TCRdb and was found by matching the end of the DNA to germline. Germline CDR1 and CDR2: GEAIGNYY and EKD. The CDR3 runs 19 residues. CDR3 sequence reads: CACDTVSLPTGGWTDKLIF. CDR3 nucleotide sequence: TGTGCCTGCGACACCGTGAGCCTACCCACTGGGGGATGGACCGATAAACTCATCTTT.

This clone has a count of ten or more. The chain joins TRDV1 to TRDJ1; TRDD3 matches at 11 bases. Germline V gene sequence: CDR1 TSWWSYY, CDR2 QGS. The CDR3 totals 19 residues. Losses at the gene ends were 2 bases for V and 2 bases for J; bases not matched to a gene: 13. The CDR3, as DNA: TGTGCTCTTGGGGAAGGTGCGTCCTACTGGGGGATATGGACCGATAAACTCATCTTT. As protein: CALGEGASYWGIWTDKLIF.

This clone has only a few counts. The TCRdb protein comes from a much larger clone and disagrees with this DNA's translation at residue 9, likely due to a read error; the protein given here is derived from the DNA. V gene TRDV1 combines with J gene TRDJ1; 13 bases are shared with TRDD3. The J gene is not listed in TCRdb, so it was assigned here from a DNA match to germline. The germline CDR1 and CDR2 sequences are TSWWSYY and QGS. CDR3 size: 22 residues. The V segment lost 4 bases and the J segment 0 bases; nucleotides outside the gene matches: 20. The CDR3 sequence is CALGAPTPEYWGIRFYTDKLIF. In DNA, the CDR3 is TGTGCTCTTGGGGCCCCTACTCCGGAGTACTGGGGGATACGCTTTTACACCGATAAACTCATCTTT.

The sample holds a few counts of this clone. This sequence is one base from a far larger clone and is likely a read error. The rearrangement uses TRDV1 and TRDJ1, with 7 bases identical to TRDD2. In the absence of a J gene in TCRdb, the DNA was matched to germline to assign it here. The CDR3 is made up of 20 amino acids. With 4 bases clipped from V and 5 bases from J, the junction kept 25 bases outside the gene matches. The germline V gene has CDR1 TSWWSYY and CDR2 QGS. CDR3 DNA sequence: TGTGCTCTTGGGGGGGCCCCCTTCCTTCTCAACAGGGGTGTCACTGATAAACTCATCTTT. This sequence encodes CALGGAPFLLNRGVTDKLIF.

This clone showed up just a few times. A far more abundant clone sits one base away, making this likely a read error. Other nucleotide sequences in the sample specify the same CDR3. This CDR3 is CALGTSRSVGDETDKLIF. For the CDR3, the DNA is TGTGCTCTTGGGACCTCGCGGTCCGTGGGGGATGAAACCGATAAACTCATCTTT. V and J are TRDV1 and TRDJ1; 8 nucleotides align to TRDD3. Germline matching of the DNA provided the J gene here, since TCRdb leaves it blank. Germline lookup yields CDR1 TSWWSYY and CDR2 QGS. The CDR3 is 18 residues long. The ends lost 5 bases at V and 2 bases at J; junction bases unmatched: 16.

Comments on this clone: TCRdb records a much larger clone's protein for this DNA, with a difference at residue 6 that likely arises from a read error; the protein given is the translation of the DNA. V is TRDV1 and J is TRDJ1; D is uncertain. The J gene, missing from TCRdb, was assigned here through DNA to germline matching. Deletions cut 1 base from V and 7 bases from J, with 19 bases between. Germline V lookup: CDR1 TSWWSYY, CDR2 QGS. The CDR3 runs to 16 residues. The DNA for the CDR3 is TGTGCTCTTGGGGAACCTATCCCCCAAAAGGAGGGTAAACTCATCTTT. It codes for CALGEPIPQKEGKLIF.

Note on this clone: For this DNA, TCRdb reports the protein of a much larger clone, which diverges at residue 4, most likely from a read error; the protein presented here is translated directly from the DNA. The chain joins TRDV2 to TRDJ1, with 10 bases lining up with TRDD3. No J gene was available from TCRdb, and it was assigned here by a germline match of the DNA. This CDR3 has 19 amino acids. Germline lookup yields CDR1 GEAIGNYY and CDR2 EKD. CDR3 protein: CACNTLFGGYSRYTDKLIF. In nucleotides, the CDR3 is TGTGCCTGTAACACGCTTTTTGGGGGATACTCAAGGTACACCGATAAACTCATCTTT.

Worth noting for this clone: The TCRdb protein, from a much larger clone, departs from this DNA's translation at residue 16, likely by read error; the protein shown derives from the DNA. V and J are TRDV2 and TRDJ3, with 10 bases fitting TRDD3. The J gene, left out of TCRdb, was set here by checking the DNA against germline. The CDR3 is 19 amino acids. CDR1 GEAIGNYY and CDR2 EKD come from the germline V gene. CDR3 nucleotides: TGTGCCTGTGACCCTGGGGGATATCAGGGTGCCTGGGACACCCGACGGATGTTTTTC. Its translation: CACDPGGYQGAWDTRRMFF.

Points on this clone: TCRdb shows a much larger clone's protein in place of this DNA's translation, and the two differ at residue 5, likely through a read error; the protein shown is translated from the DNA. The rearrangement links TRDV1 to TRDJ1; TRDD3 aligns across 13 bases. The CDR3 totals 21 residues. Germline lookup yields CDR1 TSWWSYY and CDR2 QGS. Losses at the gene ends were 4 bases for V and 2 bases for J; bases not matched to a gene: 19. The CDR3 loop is CALGGVRGKLGDTPGTDKLIF. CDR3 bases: TGTGCTCTTGGGGGGGTTAGGGGTAAACTGGGGGATACGCCGGGGACCGATAAACTCATCTTT.

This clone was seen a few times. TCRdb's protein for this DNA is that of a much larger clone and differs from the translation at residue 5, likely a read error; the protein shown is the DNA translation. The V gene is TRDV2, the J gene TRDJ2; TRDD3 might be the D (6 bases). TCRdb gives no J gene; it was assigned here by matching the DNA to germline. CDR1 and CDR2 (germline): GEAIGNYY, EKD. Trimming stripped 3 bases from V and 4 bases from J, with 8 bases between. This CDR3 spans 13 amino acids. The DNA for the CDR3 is TGTGCCTGTGACGCCTGGGGGACAGCACAACTCTTCTTT. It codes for CACDAWGTAQLFF.

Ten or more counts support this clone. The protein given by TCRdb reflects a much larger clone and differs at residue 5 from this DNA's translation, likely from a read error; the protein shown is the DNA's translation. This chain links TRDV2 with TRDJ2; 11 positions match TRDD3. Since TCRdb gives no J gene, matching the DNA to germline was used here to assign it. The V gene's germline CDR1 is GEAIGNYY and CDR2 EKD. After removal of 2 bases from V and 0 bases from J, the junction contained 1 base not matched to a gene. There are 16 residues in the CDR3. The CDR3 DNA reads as TGTGCCTGTGACATACTGGGGGATACTTTGACAGCACAACTCTTCTTT. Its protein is CACDILGDTLTAQLFF.